This passage covers 31 T cell receptor beta chains from one sample sequenced in a study of T cells in women clearing cervical HPV infection. TCRdb keeps only in-frame clones here, not all; method: immunoSEQ multiplex PCR. Here the sample table reports 35,000 to 45,000 clones. Input material: blood buffy coat. The receptors shown here come from a woman between 18 and 69 years old with a cervical HPV16 infection that either progressed to CIN3+ or cleared (not recorded which).

Regarding this clone: The read ends 3 residues shy of where the CDR3 ends; the end is completed using the germline J gene. The chain employs TRBV4-1 and TRBJ2-2, with unresolved D. Germline-derived CDR1 and CDR2 are MGHRA and YSYEKL. The CDR3 extends over 16 amino acids. Partial CDR3 DNA: TGCGCCAGCAGCCAAGAATCGGCAGGATTAAATTCACCG. This gives the protein CASSQESAGLNSP. The whole CDR3 is CASSQESAGLNSPLFF.

Details on this clone: Read coverage stops 3 residues before the CDR3 terminus; the germline J gene supplies the remainder. The V call is TRBV9, the J call TRBJ2-1, with 9 positions matching TRBD2. The CDR3 consists of 15 residues. Trimming removed 0 bases from V and 5 bases from J; junction bases left unmatched: 3. Germline CDR1 is SGDLS and CDR2 is YYNGEE. CDR3 residues: CASSVGLAGNNEQFF. CDR3 DNA (partial): TGTGCCAGCAGCGTAGGGCTAGCGGGGAACAATGAG. Supplemented by reference TRBV9 and TRBJ2-1, the full variable domain reads DSGVTQTPKHLITATGQRVTLRCSPRSGDLSVYWYQQSLDQGLQFLIQYYNGEERAKGNILERFSAQQFPDLHSELNLSSLELGDSALYFCASSVGLAGNNEQFFGPGTRLTVL.

Of note for this clone: Compared with germline, one end of the junction differs, possibly owing to a read error. CDR3 DNA (partial): TGCAGTGCTAGAGATTTGGACAGGAACACCGGGGGG. Amino acids: CSARDLDRNTGG. The CDR3 reads in full as CSARDLDRNTGGLFF. The chain is built from TRBV20-1 and TRBJ2-2; D might be TRBD1 (7 bases). With the read ending 3 residues before the CDR3 end, the germline J gene is used to fill in that end. The CDR3 is 15 amino acids. The germline V gene has CDR1 DFQATT and CDR2 SNEGSKA (reference sequence).

Comments on this clone: The read falls 3 residues short of the CDR3 end, and the missing part is taken from the germline J gene. This rearrangement joins TRBV7-8 to TRBJ2-3, with D perhaps matching TRBD2 (6 bases). Germline-derived CDR1 and CDR2 are SGHVS and FQNEAQ. V was shortened by 5 bases and J by 4 bases, with 19 bases between the two germline ends. The CDR3 spans 16 residues. Partial CDR3 DNA: TGTGCCAGCAGCCTCCCCCAGGGAGAGCGGGCAGATACG. It codes for CASSLPQGERADT. The complete CDR3 protein is CASSLPQGERADTQYF.

In regard to this clone: The sequence runs out 3 residues before the end of the CDR3; the remainder is reconstructed from the germline J gene. The gene calls are TRBV7-2 and TRBJ1-2; tentative D call: TRBD1 (5 bases). The CDR3 contains 15 residues. Germline CDR1 and CDR2: SGHTA and FQGNSA. The CDR3 loop reads CASSPEAGGLYDYTF. CDR3 bases read: TGTGCCAGCAGCCCTGAGGCTGGGGGACTTTACGAC. The entire variable domain, with the rest obtained from reference TRBV7-2 and TRBJ1-2, is as follows: GAGVSQSPSNKVTEKGKDVELRCDPISGHTALYWYRQSLGQGLEFLIYFQGNSAPDKSGLPSDRFSAERTGGSVSTLTIQRTQQEDSAVYLCASSPEAGGLYDYTFGSGTRLTVV.

A note on this clone: The CDR3 extends 3 residues past the end of the read, so its final part is completed from the germline J gene. This sequence joins TRBV7-2 and TRBJ2-4; D assignment may be TRBD1 or TRBD2 (5 bases each). The germline gives CDR1 SGHTA, CDR2 FQGNSA. This CDR3 region has 15 residues. The CDR3 here is CASSQRGTENYGQYF. The part of the CDR3 DNA that was read is TGTGCCAGCAGTCAGAGGGGTACAGAGAACTATGGT.

Of note for this clone: The read ends 3 residues early relative to the CDR3; the germline J gene fills the gap. The chain recombines TRBV19 with TRBJ2-2, with D possibly being TRBD1 (5 bases). This CDR3 contains 13 residues. Germline V gene lookup returns CDR1 LNHDA and CDR2 SQIVND (reference sequence). Partial CDR3 DNA: TGTGCCAGTAGTGAGCAGGGTCTATCACCG. This gives the protein CASSEQGLSP. In full, the CDR3 reads CASSEQGLSPLFF.

The sequenced part of the CDR3 DNA is TGTGCCAGCAGCCCAGGGGGCAATCAGCCC. It encodes CASSPGGNQP. From start to end, the CDR3 is CASSPGGNQPQHF. The chain combines TRBV7-9 with TRBJ1-5; tentative D call: TRBD1 (6 bases). Sequencing ends 3 residues short of the CDR3 end; the germline J gene provides the rest. Germline V gene sequence: CDR1 SEHNR, CDR2 FQNEAQ (reference sequence). The V end lost 5 bases, the J end lost 2 bases, and 7 bases lay between the germline ends. This CDR3 comprises 13 residues.

On this clone itself: The observed sequence ends 3 residues before the CDR3 terminus, with the missing tail filled in from the germline J gene. The V gene is TRBV2, the J gene TRBJ2-1, with TRBD2 matching over 10 bases. Trimming cost V 6 bases and J 6 bases; bases outside gene matches: 14. Germline lookup yields CDR1 SNHLY and CDR2 FYNNEI. The length of the CDR3 is 17 residues. CDR3: CASSRNSASGRSNEQFF. Partial CDR3 DNA: TGTGCCAGCAGCCGAAATAGTGCTAGCGGGAGAAGCAATGAG.

Considering frequency, this clone is medium-sized (0.01 to 0.1%). Read sequence stops 3 residues before the CDR3 end, and the germline J gene provides the missing end. The chain recombines TRBV6-2 or TRBV6-3 with TRBJ2-1, with a tentative D call TRBD2 (6 bases). The CDR3 covers 16 residues. Germline V CDR1 and CDR2: MNHEY, SVGEGT. V lost 2 bases and J lost 3, with 14 bases in between. This CDR3 is CASSYQPGLVYNEQFF. Partial CDR3 DNA: TGTGCCAGCAGTTACCAACCGGGACTGGTCTACAATGAG.

Concerning this clone: The CDR3 end lies 3 residues beyond the end of the read and is filled in from the germline J gene. The chain is built from TRBV20-1 and TRBJ1-6; the D gene is possibly TRBD1 (6 bases). Per the germline V gene, CDR1 is DFQATT and CDR2 is SNEGSKA (reference sequence). This CDR3 is built from 13 residues. Trimming left V 0 bases short and J 11 bases short, with 11 bases between. The CDR3 bases that were read are TGCAGTGCTAGAGATAGTACAGGGACACCC. It yields the protein CSARDSTGTP. The full CDR3 reads CSARDSTGTPLHF.

The CDR3 region is CASSLVVSNTEAFF. The sequenced CDR3 bases are TGTGCCAGCAGCTTGGTAGTGTCGAACACTGAA. V gene TRBV5-6 combines with J gene TRBJ1-1; no reliable D call. The read falls 3 residues short of the CDR3 end, and the missing part is taken from the germline J gene. Per the germline V gene, CDR1 is SGHDT and CDR2 is YYEEEE. Trimming took 0 bases from V and 1 from J, leaving 7 bases between them. The CDR3 runs 14 residues.

As for this clone: The read ends 3 residues shy of where the CDR3 ends; the end is completed using the germline J gene. This sequence joins TRBV28 and TRBJ1-5; D gene ambiguous. There are 14 residues in the CDR3. From germline, CDR1 is MDHEN and CDR2 SYDVKM. Trimming took off 6 bases at V and 1 base at J, with 10 bases between the two ends. The sequenced part of the CDR3 DNA is TGTGCCAGCAGCCCAGATCCGAGCAATCAGCCC. Translation: CASSPDPSNQP. The whole CDR3 is CASSPDPSNQPQHF. Full variable domain (rest looked up from reference TRBV28 and TRBJ1-5): DVKVTQSSRYLVKRTGEKVFLECVQDMDHENMFWYRQDPGLGLRLIYFSYDVKMKEKGDIPEGYSVSREKKERFSLILESASTNQTSMYLCASSPDPSNQPQHFGDGTRLSIL.

Concerning this clone itself: The CDR3 goes on 3 residues after the read ends, and that part is filled in from the germline J gene. The chain links TRBV7-2 to TRBJ1-1; D might be TRBD1 (6 bases). Germline V gene sequence: CDR1 SGHTA, CDR2 FQGNSA. The CDR3 runs 13 residues. CDR3 in amino acids: CASSLDSGGRAFF. CDR3 bases read: TGTGCCAGCAGCTTAGATTCGGGGGGCCGA.

On this clone itself: The read gets to within 3 residues of the CDR3 end, and the germline J gene fills in the rest. The chain employs TRBV19 and TRBJ2-7; 7 nucleotides match TRBD1. The trim removed 6 bases at V and 2 bases at J, leaving 7 bases unmatched. Germline CDR1 is LNHDA and CDR2 is SQIVND (reference sequence). The length of the CDR3 is 14 residues. The covered CDR3 bases are TGTGCCAGTAGCTACAGGGGCTCAGCCTACGAG. It encodes CASSYRGSAYE. The full CDR3 protein is CASSYRGSAYEQYF.

Comments on this clone: Read sequence stops 3 residues before the CDR3 end, and the germline J gene provides the missing end. The V gene is TRBV7-7, the J gene TRBJ2-1; no reliable D call. CDR3 size: 16 residues. The V gene lost 0 bases and the J gene lost 0 bases, with 9 bases spanning the gap. Germline CDR1 SSHAT, CDR2 FNYEAQ (reference sequence). Partial CDR3 DNA: TGTGCCAGCAGCTTAGCCGGGTATACCTCCTACAATGAG. It translates to CASSLAGYTSYNE. The entire CDR3 reads CASSLAGYTSYNEQFF.

To note about this clone: The read stops 3 residues short of the end of the CDR3; the missing end is completed from the germline J gene. The chain joins TRBV2 to TRBJ1-2; maybe TRBD1 (6 bases). Germline assignment: CDR1 SNHLY and CDR2 FYNNEI. The CDR3 sequence is 14 residues long. The CDR3 region is CASSEALLWRGYTF. Incomplete CDR3 DNA: TGTGCCAGCAGTGAAGCGCTTCTGTGGAGGGGG.

Comments on this clone: The read stops 3 residues short of the end of the CDR3; the missing end is completed from the germline J gene. The V gene is TRBV18, the J gene TRBJ2-2; TRBD2 matches at 7 bases. The CDR3 consists of 16 residues. Unmatched junction bases numbered 8, after V lost 6 bases and J lost 1 base. Germline values: CDR1 KGHSH, CDR2 LQKENI. The sequenced part of the CDR3 DNA is TGTGCCAGCTCGTCCCTGACTAGCTGGAACACCGGGGAG. Amino acids: CASSSLTSWNTGE. The full CDR3 sequence reads CASSSLTSWNTGELFF.

Comment on this clone: The DNA ends 3 residues before the CDR3 does, and the rest of the CDR3 is filled in from the germline J gene. V gene TRBV5-1 combines with J gene TRBJ2-4; D is perhaps TRBD1 (6 bases). The CDR3 covers 15 residues. The germline gives CDR1 SGHRS, CDR2 YFSETQ. The CDR3 reads CASSLMTGSNYGQYF. CDR3 bases read: TGCGCCAGCAGCCTAATGACAGGTTCTAACTATGGT.

Regarding this clone: From the germline J gene comes the end of the CDR3, since the read stops 3 residues before it. This chain links TRBV7-2 with TRBJ1-2; D perhaps matches TRBD1 (5 bases). Germline V gives CDR1 SGHTA, CDR2 FQGNSA. This CDR3 has 13 amino acids. Trimming left V 8 bases short and J 4 bases short, with 14 bases between. CDR3 DNA (partial): TGTGCCAGCTCCCCAGGGCAGCCCTATGGC. Protein: CASSPGQPYG. The whole CDR3 protein is CASSPGQPYGYTF.

With regard to this clone: The CDR3 end is not reached by the read, which stops 3 residues before it; the germline J gene fills it in. The chain links TRBV5-3 to TRBJ1-5; possibly TRBD1 for D (6 bases). TRBV5-3 is an open reading frame whose function is uncertain. Trimming shortened V by 4 bases and J by 2 bases, and 16 bases separated the two germline ends. The CDR3 totals 16 residues. The sequenced CDR3 bases are TGTGCCAGAAGCATGGGGCAGGGGATCGGCAATCAGCCC. Protein: CARSMGQGIGNQP. The CDR3 in full is CARSMGQGIGNQPQHF.

To note about this clone: The CDR3 end lies 3 residues beyond the end of the read and is filled in from the germline J gene. The genes are TRBV5-1 and TRBJ2-1, with 12 nucleotides matching TRBD2. CDR3 length: 16 amino acids. Trimming removed 0 bases from V and 7 bases from J; junction bases left unmatched: 5. Germline CDR1 is SGHRS and CDR2 is YFSETQ. The sequenced part of the CDR3 DNA is TGCGCCAGCAGCTTGGGACTAGCGGGAGTAGTGAATGAG. Translated, it gives CASSLGLAGVVNE. The entire CDR3 protein is CASSLGLAGVVNEQFF.

Notes on this clone: With the read ending 3 residues before the CDR3 end, the germline J gene is used to fill in that end. This chain joins TRBV27 and TRBJ2-7, with TRBD2 as a possible D gene (5 bases). This CDR3 has 15 residues. CDR1 is MNHEY and CDR2 is SMNVEV in the germline V gene (reference sequence). V was pared by 2 bases and J by 0 bases, with 11 bases between. This CDR3 is CASSLSSASSYEQYF. The sequenced part of the CDR3 DNA is TGTGCCAGCAGTTTAAGTAGCGCAAGCTCCTACGAG.

Worth noting for this clone: The read comes to an end 3 residues before the CDR3 does, leaving the germline J gene to fill in the end. This chain links TRBV7-8 with TRBJ1-3; D is unresolved. The V gene lost 0 bases and the J gene lost 0 bases, with 15 bases spanning the gap. Germline values: CDR1 SGHVS, CDR2 FQNEAQ. This CDR3 has 18 amino acids. The sequenced CDR3 bases are TGTGCCAGCAGCTTAGCTCGAGGTTTGTCAAACTCTGGAAACACC. Translating it yields CASSLARGLSNSGNT. In full, the CDR3 reads CASSLARGLSNSGNTIYF.

On this clone: The read gets to within 3 residues of the CDR3 end, and the germline J gene fills in the rest. V is TRBV6-4 and J is TRBJ1-1, with D perhaps TRBD1 (6 bases). V dropped 9 bases and J dropped 5 bases, with 10 bases sitting between them. CDR3 length: 11 amino acids. Per the germline V gene, CDR1 is MRHNA and CDR2 is SNTAGT. The CDR3 loop is CARSGTTEAFF. The CDR3 DNA, read in part, is TGTGCCAGATCCGGGACAACTGAA.

Turning to this clone: The sequence runs out 3 residues before the end of the CDR3; the remainder is reconstructed from the germline J gene. The chain joins TRBV7-6 to TRBJ1-2; perhaps TRBD1 as D (6 bases). CDR1 is SGHVS and CDR2 is FNYEAQ in the germline V gene. The CDR3 extends over 14 amino acids. This chain's CDR3 is CASSLGGRDTDYTF. The part of the CDR3 DNA that was read is TGTGCCAGCAGCTTAGGTGGGAGGGACACTGAC.

With respect to this clone: The CDR3 end falls 3 residues outside the read, so it is completed with the germline J gene. The chain employs TRBV20-1 and TRBJ1-3; D uncertain. Deletions cut 0 bases from V and 4 bases from J, with 4 bases between. Germline-derived CDR1 and CDR2 are DFQATT and SNEGSKA (reference sequence). CDR3 length: 12 residues. The CDR3 reads CSARDVGNTIYF. The CDR3 bases that were read are TGCAGTGCTAGAGACGTGGGAAACACC.

CDR3 bases read: TGTGCCAGCAGTTCGACAGCAAAAGAGACC. It yields the protein CASSSTAKET. The full CDR3 is CASSSTAKETQYF. The V and J genes are TRBV12-3 or TRBV12-4 and TRBJ2-5; perhaps TRBD1 as D (5 bases). The read finishes 3 residues shy of the CDR3 end, and the germline J gene is used to complete it. V was cut by 4 bases and J by 3 bases, with 9 bases left in between. The CDR3 runs to 13 residues.

As regards this clone: The CDR3 end falls 3 residues outside the read, so it is completed with the germline J gene. The V call is TRBV10-3, the J call TRBJ2-1; 9 bases fit TRBD2. The CDR3 is made up of 13 amino acids. CDR1 ENHRY and CDR2 SYGVKD come from the germline V gene. J gave up 8 bases and V 5 bases, and 4 bases lay outside the gene matches. CDR3 residues: CAISLAGEDEQFF. CDR3 bases read: TGTGCCATCAGTTTAGCGGGAGAGGATGAG.

Of note for this clone: The CDR3 goes on 3 residues after the read ends, and that part is filled in from the germline J gene. The rearrangement links TRBV30 to TRBJ1-2, with D perhaps matching TRBD1 (5 bases). The length of the CDR3 is 13 residues. Germline loops: CDR1 GTSNPN, CDR2 SVGIG (reference sequence). CDR3 amino acids: CAWRTLAGKGYTF. The sequenced CDR3 bases are TGTGCCTGGAGGACCCTCGCAGGGAAGGGC. Combining the CDR3 with reference TRBV30 and TRBJ1-2 gives the whole variable domain SQTIHQWPATLVQPVGSPLSLECTVEGTSNPNLYWYRQAAGRGLQLLFYSVGIGQISSEVPQNLSASRPQDRQFILSSKKLLLSDSGFYLCAWRTLAGKGYTFGSGTRLTVV.

A note on this clone: The missing CDR3 end, 3 residues past where the read stops, is filled in from the germline J gene. This chain links TRBV11-3 with TRBJ1-2, with a weak D call TRBD1 (6 bases). The CDR3 covers 13 residues. CDR1 SGHNT and CDR2 YENEEA come from the germline V gene. The covered CDR3 bases are TGTGCCAGCAGCTTAGACACAGGGCGCGGC. Translated, it gives CASSLDTGRG. The whole CDR3 sequence is CASSLDTGRGYTF.